The rows below give T cell receptor delta chains drawn from one sample of a study of γδ T cells in repeated Plasmodium falciparum infection. TCRdb reapplied CATT to the multiplex PCR reads. The sample records around 86,000 delta-chain clones, 1.4% being singletons. The specimen sequenced was gamma-delta T cells from blood. These receptors were obtained from a pool of human donors (malaria-infected and uninfected, not separated). Each CDR3 is given with its conserved first and last residue.

V: TRDV3
CDR3: CAFSAPRILGDSTPLIF

V: TRDV3
CDR3: CAFSQLLRGYTKLIF

V: TRDV1
CDR3: CALGERPVLLGDPYTDKLIF

V: TRDV2
CDR3: CACDYILGDHTDKLIF

V: TRDV1
CDR3: CALGERLLPTGGWNHKLIF

V: TRDV1
CDR3: CALGERGTGGYGSNGCPMKLIF

V: TRDV2
CDR3: CACDRIGGLLTDKLIF

V: TRDV2
CDR3: CACDTLGGSELKRLIF

V: TRDV1
CDR3: CALGEVSHMRWGTTDKLIF

V: TRDV1
CDR3: CALGELSHSLITGLSFTDKLIF

V: TRDV1
CDR3: CALGELPASFQLGGLTTDKLIF

V: TRDV1
CDR3: CALGERILGDTRDKLIF

V: TRDV1
CDR3: CALGDIISSLPNIWGMKGTDKLIF

V: TRDV1
CDR3: CALGDFLPYTDKLIF

V: TRDV1
CDR3: CALGETSSPTGGYSTLTAQLFF

V: TRDV1
CDR3: CALGESGSFLRRGMGGSRPDEAAQLFF

V: TRDV2
CDR3: CACDTVGERRSDKLIF

V: TRDV2
CDR3: CACDTLTGDTGASVYTDKLIF

V: TRDV1
CDR3: CALGPTWGPRYWGTHTDKLIF

V: TRDV1
CDR3: CALGELWGTSSWDTRQMFF

V: TRDV1
CDR3: CALGELSFLRNWGVYTDKLIF

V: TRDV1
CDR3: CALGEGKYPYWGIPDTDKLIF

V: TRDV1
CDR3: CALGDCRPSYGTGVPGGFKLIF

V: TRDV3
CDR3: CAIPRVQVLGLYTDKLIF

V: TRDV2
CDR3: CACDTGGTGGPTDKLIF

V: TRDV1
CDR3: CALGEHVLRAFPRTGGLKLIF

V: TRDV1
CDR3: CALGELDGWGIPYTDKLIF

V: TRDV3
CDR3: CALRGALGVRQYTDKLIF

V: TRDV1
CDR3: CALGELGRSPYWGIRKLIF

V: TRDV1
CDR3: CALGELYPFLYWGIQPDKLIF

V: TRDV1
CDR3: CALGVPTLLGADTDKLIF

V: TRDV1
CDR3: CALGETTLPTVCTGGCRTDKLIF

V: TRDV1
CDR3: CALGGPSYGVLTDKLIF

V: TRDV1
CDR3: CALGSLAGGYTDKLIF

V: TRDV1
CDR3: CALGELALPGVLGDTTSRGTDKLIF

V: TRDV1
CDR3: CALGELRAPYLLLGAYTDKLIF

V: TRDV1
CDR3: CALGEIWGAPYTDKLIF

V: TRDV2
CDR3: CACDSLLGENTDKLIF

V: TRDV1
CDR3: CALGELRFPQYWGWEYTDKLIF

V: TRDV1
CDR3: CALGGRPPGAWGIVVCDKLIF

V: TRDV1
CDR3: CALGELRLLRCWGGDTDKLIF

V: TRDV1
CDR3: CALGELALDAGPGGYAKLIF

V: TRDV2
CDR3: CACSTSPKTGGYASDKLIF

V: TRDV1
CDR3: CALGELASHTDKLIF

V: TRDV1
CDR3: CALGETRAAYTDKLIF

V: TRDV1
CDR3: CALGEPGALRSRGSSDKLIF

V: TRDV1
CDR3: CALGVQASYLGDIYTDKLIF

V: TRDV2
CDR3: CACDTPPHNSSWDTRQMFF